This T cell receptor beta chain was identified in a study of PD-L1 blockade in urothelial cancer. Study at large: Treatment start was followed by blood analysis at 3 weeks (second dose) and again at 6 weeks.

Assay used: immunoSEQ multiplex PCR; TCRdb lists only in-frame clones, some missing. The repertoire holds about 95,000 clones, with roughly 84% as singletons. Documented time point: pretreatment peripheral blood. Locally advanced or metastatic urothelial carcinoma was diagnosed in the patients. CDR3 length equals 15 residues. J gave up 0 bases and V 6 bases, and 2 bases lay outside the gene matches. CDR1 LNHDA and CDR2 SQIVND come from the germline V gene (reference sequence). The gene calls are TRBV19 and TRBJ2-2; 9 nucleotides line up with TRBD2. The sequence came from a man aged 55-75 years with urothelial cancer. The sequencing here drew on PBMCs, taken around atezolizumab (anti-PD-L1) treatment. CDR3 residues: CASSLAGTNTGELFF. The CDR3, as DNA: TGTGCCAGTAGCCTAGCGGGGACGAACACCGGGGAGCTGTTTTTT. The full variable domain, in which reference TRBV19 and TRBJ2-2 provide the parts outside the CDR3, is DGGITQSPKYLFRKEGQNVTLSCEQNLNHDAMYWYRQDPGQGLRLIYYSQIVNDFQKGDIAEGYSVSREKKESFPLTVTSAQKNPTAFYLCASSLAGTNTGELFFGEGSRLTVL.